This entry concerns a single T cell receptor beta chain. Its antigen remains unknown. These data are taken from a study of CD8+ T cells in alopecia areata. Overall study context: Treated patients received oral tofacitinib, 5 to 10 mg twice daily. For 6 to 18 months, tofacitinib was taken, and 6 months off drug followed. Study results and caveats: There were also resident alphabeta T cells of normal skin sequenced in scalp samples. Normal scalp showed lower clonality than lesional scalp, especially alopecia totalis/universalis.

cDNA reverse transcribed from extracted RNA served as the sequencing template. Data came from immunoSEQ multiplex PCR; TCRdb stores just in-frame clones and leaves some out. Of more than 150,000 clones listed, about 53% are singletons. The CDR3 consists of 16 residues. The V and J ends lost 5 bases and 1 base, in that order; junction bases with no gene match: 11. From germline, CDR1 is SEHNR and CDR2 FQNEAQ (reference sequence). The receptor comes from a human donor with alopecia areata. The V gene is TRBV7-9, the J gene TRBJ2-7, with 7 positions matching TRBD1. The sequenced sample was CD8+ T cells sorted from blood, obtained at week 0. This chain's CDR3 is CASSDRQGPNSYEQYF. Here the CDR3 DNA reads TGTGCCAGCAGCGACCGACAGGGCCCGAATTCCTACGAGCAGTACTTC.